Reported below is one TCR beta chain. The antigen is not known. The source of the sample is a study of T cells after posttransplantation cyclophosphamide. Study-level points and caveats: Later post-transplant blood repertoires were often dominated by donor CD8+ memory clones. Recipient CMV seropositivity and CMV reactivation strongly tracked TRB clonality. Skin or GI-infiltrating T cells shared few TRB sequences with blood.

The table came from immunoSEQ multiplex PCR; TCRdb's copy has only in-frame clones and leaves some out. This table holds thousands of clones, around 93% found once. V dropped 6 bases and J dropped 5 bases, with 10 bases sitting between them. Germline V gene sequence: CDR1 LNHDA, CDR2 SQIVND (reference sequence). The length of the CDR3 is 12 residues. This chain joins TRBV19 and TRBJ1-1, with D unclear. Source material: CD4+ T cells sorted from bone marrow. The sequence came from a woman between 55 and 75 years old in good health, CMV-negative, and a related stem cell transplant donor. The CDR3 nucleotides read TGTGCCAGTAGGGGTTCGGGGACTGAAGCTTTCTTT. Amino acids: CASRGSGTEAFF.